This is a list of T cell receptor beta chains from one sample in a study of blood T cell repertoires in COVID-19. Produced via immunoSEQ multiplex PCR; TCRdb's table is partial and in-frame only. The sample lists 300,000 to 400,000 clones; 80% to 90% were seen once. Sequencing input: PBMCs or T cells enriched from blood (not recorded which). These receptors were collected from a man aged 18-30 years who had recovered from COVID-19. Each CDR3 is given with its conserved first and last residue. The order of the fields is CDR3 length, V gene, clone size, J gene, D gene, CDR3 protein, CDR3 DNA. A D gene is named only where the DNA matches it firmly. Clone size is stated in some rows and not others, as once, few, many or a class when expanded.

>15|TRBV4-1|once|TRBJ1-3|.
CASSQATYSGNTIYF
TGCGCCAGCAGCCAAGCCACCTACTCTGGAAACACCATATATTTT
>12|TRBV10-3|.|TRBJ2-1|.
CAISEYSNEQFF
TGTGCCATCAGTGAGTACAGCAATGAGCAGTTCTTC
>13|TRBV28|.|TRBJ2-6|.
CASTLSGANVLTF
TGTGCCAGCACTCTGTCTGGGGCCAACGTCCTGACTTTC
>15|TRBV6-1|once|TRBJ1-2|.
CASSEANRVNYGYTF
TGTGCCAGCAGTGAAGCGAACAGGGTCAACTATGGCTACACCTTC
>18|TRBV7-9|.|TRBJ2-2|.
CASSSDRALTWNTGELFF
TGTGCCAGCAGCTCCGACAGAGCCCTAACCTGGAACACCGGGGAGCTGTTTTTT
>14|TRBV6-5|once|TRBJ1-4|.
CASSWSGRNEKLFF
TGTGCCAGCAGCTGGAGCGGGCGAAATGAAAAACTGTTTTTT
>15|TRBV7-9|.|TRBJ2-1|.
CASSSTPSSYNEQFF
TGTGCCAGCAGCTCGACTCCGAGCTCCTACAATGAGCAGTTCTTC
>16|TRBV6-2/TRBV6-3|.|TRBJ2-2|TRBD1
CASSYWDRLNTGELFF
TGTGCCAGCAGCTATTGGGACAGGTTAAACACCGGGGAGCTGTTTTTT
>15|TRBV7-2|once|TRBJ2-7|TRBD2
CASSSTSGASYEQYF
TGTGCCAGCAGCTCGACTAGCGGGGCCTCCTACGAGCAGTACTTC
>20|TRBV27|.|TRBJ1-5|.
CASIVPVTGKEGYSNQPQHF
TGTGCCAGCATCGTACCTGTTACAGGGAAAGAGGGCTATAGCAATCAGCCCCAGCATTTT
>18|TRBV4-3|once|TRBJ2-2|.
CASSQPRVRASNTGELFF
TGCGCCAGCAGCCAACCACGGGTTCGCGCTTCAAACACCGGGGAGCTGTTTTTT
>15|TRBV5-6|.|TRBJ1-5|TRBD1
CASSLGQGLNQPQHF
TGTGCCAGCAGCCTAGGACAGGGACTTAATCAGCCCCAGCATTTT
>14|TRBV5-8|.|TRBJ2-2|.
CASSLDRNTGELFF
TGTGCCAGCAGCTTGGACAGAAACACCGGGGAGCTGTTTTTT
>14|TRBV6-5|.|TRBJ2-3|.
CASSITSSEDTQYF
TGTGCCAGCAGTATCACCTCCTCCGAGGATACGCAGTATTTT
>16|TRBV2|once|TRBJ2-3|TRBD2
CASIRTSGRAPDTQYF
TGTGCCAGCATCCGGACTAGCGGGAGGGCCCCAGATACGCAGTATTTT
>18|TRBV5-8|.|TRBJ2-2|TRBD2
CASSLGGLAGTSTGELFF
TGTGCCAGCAGCTTGGGGGGACTAGCTGGAACGAGCACCGGGGAGCTGTTTTTT
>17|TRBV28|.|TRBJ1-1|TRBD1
CASSPQFNRGLNTEAFF
TGTGCCAGCAGTCCCCAATTTAACAGGGGGCTGAACACTGAAGCTTTCTTT
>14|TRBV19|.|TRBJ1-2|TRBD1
CASSIGRQGAGYTF
TGTGCCAGTAGTATTGGGCGACAGGGGGCTGGCTACACCTTC
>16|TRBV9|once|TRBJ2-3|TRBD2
CASSASGGLSTDTQYF
TGTGCCAGCAGCGCTAGCGGGGGACTTAGCACAGATACGCAGTATTTT
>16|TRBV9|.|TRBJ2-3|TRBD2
CASSSGTSGGADTQYF
TGTGCCAGCAGCTCCGGGACTAGCGGGGGGGCAGATACGCAGTATTTT
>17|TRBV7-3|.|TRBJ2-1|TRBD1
CASSLIPGTASYNEQFF
TGTGCCAGCAGCTTAATACCCGGGACAGCTTCCTACAATGAGCAGTTCTTC
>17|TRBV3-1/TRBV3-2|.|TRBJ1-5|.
CASSQGYGQRARQPQHF
TGTGCCAGCAGCCAAGGCTATGGACAAAGGGCGAGGCAGCCCCAGCATTTT
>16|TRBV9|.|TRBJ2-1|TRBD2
CASRASSGANYNEQFF
TGTGCCAGCAGAGCCTCTAGCGGGGCTAATTACAATGAGCAGTTCTTC
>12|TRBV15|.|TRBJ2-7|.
CATSRELGEQYF
TGTGCCACCAGCAGGGAACTAGGCGAGCAGTACTTC
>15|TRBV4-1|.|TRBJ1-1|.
CASSQEYRVNTEAFF
TGCGCCAGCAGCCAAGAATACCGAGTGAACACTGAAGCTTTCTTT
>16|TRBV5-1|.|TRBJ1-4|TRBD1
CASSLVPGQSNEKLFF
TGCGCCAGCAGCTTGGTCCCGGGACAGTCGAATGAAAAACTGTTTTTT
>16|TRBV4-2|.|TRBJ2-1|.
CASSQEFSAVYNEQFF
TGTGCCAGCAGCCAAGAGTTTAGCGCAGTCTACAATGAGCAGTTCTTC
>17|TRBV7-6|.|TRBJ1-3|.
CASSLTGNSPSGNTIYF
TGTGCCAGCAGCTTAACGGGGAACTCCCCCTCTGGAAACACCATATATTTT
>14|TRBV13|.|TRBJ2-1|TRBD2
CASSGSGSTDEQFF
TGTGCCAGCAGCGGGAGCGGGAGTACGGATGAGCAGTTCTTC